The clone carrying this T cell receptor beta chain appeared once. Germline values: CDR1 MNHEY, CDR2 SMNVEV (reference sequence). Trimming cost V 9 bases and J 8 bases; bases outside gene matches: 14. The CDR3 is 15 amino acids. The sample belongs to a study of shared clonotypes between healthy human individuals. Here immunoSEQ multiplex PCR was the method, and the copy in TCRdb shows in-frame clones only, minus some. The data show about 520,000 clones, approximately 95% seen once. The chain recombines TRBV27 with TRBJ1-2, with 11 bases lining up with TRBD1. The clonotype comes from a woman aged 25 to 39 in good health. The source material was naive CD4+ T cells sorted from blood. Noted subset: CD45RA+ positively selected. CDR3 nucleotides: TGTGCCAGTCGGACAGGGGGCCTTCCAAGGCCGGGCTACACCTTC. This encodes CASRTGGLPRPGYTF.